This paragraph reports one T cell receptor beta chain. The target antigen is unknown. Data came from immunoSEQ multiplex PCR; TCRdb stores just in-frame clones and leaves some out. The data show some 100,000 clones, around 87% seen once. The data derive from a study of T cell responses to AZD1222 COVID-19 vaccine. General study points: Researchers took repertoire samples only after the peak T cell response had come. Mostly white British, mostly female donors; authors suggested clonal diversity may be underestimated.

Germline V gene sequence: CDR1 WSHSY, CDR2 SAAADI. CDR3 length: 14 residues. The V segment lost 2 bases and the J segment 5 bases; nucleotides outside the gene matches: 2. The TCR was taken from an adult in good health. The sequencing used peripheral blood, collected on day 0 of AZD1222 vaccination. V gene TRBV10-2 combines with J gene TRBJ2-1, with 8 bases matching TRBD1. The CDR3 is CASSEVDRDNEQFF. The CDR3 region has the DNA TGCGCCAGCAGTGAGGTGGACAGGGACAATGAGCAGTTCTTC.